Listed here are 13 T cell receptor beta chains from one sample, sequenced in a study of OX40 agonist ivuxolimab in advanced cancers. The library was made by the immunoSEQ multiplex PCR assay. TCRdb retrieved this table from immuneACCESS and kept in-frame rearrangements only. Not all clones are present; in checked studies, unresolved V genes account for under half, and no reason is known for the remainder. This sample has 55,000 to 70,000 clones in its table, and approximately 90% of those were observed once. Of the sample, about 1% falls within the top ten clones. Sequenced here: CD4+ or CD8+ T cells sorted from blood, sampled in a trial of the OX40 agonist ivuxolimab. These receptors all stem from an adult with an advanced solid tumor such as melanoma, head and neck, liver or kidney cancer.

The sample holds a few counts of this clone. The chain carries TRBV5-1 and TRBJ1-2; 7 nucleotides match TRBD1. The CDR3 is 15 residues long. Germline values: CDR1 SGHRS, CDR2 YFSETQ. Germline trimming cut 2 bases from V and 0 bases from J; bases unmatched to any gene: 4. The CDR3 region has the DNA TGCGCCAGCAGCTTTCAGGGGGAAGCTAACTATGGCTACACCTTC. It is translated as CASSFQGEANYGYTF.

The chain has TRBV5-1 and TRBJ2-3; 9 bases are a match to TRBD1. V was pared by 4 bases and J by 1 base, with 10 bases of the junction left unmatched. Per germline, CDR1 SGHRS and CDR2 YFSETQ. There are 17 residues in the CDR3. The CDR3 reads CASSVGRGTGRTDTQYF. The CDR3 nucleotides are TGCGCCAGCAGCGTTGGCCGGGGGACAGGGCGCACAGATACGCAGTATTTT.

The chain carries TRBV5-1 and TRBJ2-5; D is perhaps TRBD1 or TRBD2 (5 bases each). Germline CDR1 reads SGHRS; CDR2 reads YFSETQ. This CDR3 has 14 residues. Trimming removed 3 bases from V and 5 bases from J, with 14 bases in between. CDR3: CASSWDGARETQYF. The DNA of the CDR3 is TGCGCCAGCAGCTGGGACGGAGCGCGGGAGACCCAGTACTTC.

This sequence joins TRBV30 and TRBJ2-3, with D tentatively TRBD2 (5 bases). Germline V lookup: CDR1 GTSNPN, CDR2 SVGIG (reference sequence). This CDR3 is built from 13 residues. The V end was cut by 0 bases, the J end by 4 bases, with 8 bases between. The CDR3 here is CAWSVQLADTQYF. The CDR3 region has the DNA TGTGCCTGGAGTGTACAACTAGCAGATACGCAGTATTTT.

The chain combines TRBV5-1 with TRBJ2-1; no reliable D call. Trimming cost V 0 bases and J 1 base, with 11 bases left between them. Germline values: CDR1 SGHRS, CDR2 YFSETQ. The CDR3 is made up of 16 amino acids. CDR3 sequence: CASSLGPGLSYNEQFF. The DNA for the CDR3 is TGCGCCAGCAGCTTGGGGCCGGGTTTATCCTACAATGAGCAGTTCTTC.

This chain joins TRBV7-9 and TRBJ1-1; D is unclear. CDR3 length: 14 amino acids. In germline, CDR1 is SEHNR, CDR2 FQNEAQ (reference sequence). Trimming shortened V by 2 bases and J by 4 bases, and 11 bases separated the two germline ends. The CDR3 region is CASSLRQVSTEAFF. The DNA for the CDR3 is TGTGCCAGCAGCTTACGCCAGGTTTCCACTGAAGCTTTCTTT.

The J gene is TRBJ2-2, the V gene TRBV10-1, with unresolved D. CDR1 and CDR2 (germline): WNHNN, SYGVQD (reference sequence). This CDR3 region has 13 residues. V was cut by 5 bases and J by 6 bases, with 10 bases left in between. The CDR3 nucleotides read TGCGCCAGCAGTCGCTCGCGCCCCGGGGAGCTGTTTTTT. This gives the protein CASSRSRPGELFF.

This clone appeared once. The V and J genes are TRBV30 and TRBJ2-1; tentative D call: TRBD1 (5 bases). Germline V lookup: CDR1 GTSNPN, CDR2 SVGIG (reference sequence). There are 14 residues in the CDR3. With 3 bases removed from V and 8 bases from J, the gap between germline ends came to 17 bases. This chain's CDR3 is CAWRAIDRAHEQFF. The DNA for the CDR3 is TGTGCCTGGAGGGCAATTGACAGAGCCCATGAGCAGTTCTTC.

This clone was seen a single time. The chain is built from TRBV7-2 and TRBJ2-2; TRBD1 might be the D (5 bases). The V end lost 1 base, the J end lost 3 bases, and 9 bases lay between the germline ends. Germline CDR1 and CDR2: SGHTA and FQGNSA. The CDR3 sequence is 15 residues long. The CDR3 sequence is CASSLVQGHTGELFF. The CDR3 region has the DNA TGTGCCAGCAGCTTAGTGCAGGGTCACACCGGGGAGCTGTTTTTT.

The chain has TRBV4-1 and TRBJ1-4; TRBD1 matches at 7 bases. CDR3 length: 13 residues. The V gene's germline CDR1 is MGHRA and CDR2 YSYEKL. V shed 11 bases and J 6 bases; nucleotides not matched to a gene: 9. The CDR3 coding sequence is TGCGCCGCTAAACAGGGGTCGCATGAAAAACTGTTTTTT. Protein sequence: CAAKQGSHEKLFF.

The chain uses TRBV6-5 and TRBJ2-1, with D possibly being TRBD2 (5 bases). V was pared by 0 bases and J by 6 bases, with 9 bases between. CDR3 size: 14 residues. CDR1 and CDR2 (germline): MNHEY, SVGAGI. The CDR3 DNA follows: TGTGCCAGCAGTTACTCGGGCACTAGCAATGAGCAGTTCTTC. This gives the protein CASSYSGTSNEQFF.

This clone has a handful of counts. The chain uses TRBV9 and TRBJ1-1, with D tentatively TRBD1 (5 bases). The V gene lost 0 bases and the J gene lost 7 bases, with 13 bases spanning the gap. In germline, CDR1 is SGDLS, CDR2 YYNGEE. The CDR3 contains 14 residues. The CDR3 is CASSVVAGRNEAFF. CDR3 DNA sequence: TGTGCCAGCAGCGTAGTGGCGGGACGGAATGAAGCTTTCTTT.

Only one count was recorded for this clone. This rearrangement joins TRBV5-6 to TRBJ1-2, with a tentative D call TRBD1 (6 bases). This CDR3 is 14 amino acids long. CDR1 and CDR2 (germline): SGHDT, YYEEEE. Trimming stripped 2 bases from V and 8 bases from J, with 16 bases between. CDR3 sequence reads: CASSFLDGGGGYTF. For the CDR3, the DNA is TGTGCCAGCAGCTTTTTGGATGGGGGCGGGGGCTACACCTTC.